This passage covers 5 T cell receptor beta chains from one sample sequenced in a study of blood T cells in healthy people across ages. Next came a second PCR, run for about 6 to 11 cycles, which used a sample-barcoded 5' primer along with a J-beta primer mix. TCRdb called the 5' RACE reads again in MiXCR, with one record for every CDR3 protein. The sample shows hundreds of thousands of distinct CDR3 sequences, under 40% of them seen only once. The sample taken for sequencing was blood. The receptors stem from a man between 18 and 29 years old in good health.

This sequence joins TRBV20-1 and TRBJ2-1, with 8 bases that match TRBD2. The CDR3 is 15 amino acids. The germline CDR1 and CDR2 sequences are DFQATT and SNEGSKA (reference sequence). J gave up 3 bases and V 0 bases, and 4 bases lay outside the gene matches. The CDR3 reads CSARDPGLDYNEQFF. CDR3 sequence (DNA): TGCAGTGCTAGAGATCCGGGACTAGACTACAATGAGCAGTTCTTC.

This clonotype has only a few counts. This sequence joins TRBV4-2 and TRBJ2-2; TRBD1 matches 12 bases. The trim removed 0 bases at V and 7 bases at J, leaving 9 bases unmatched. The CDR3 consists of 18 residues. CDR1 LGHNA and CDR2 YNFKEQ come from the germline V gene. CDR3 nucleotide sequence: TGTGCCAGCAGCCAAGATCGCCGGGACAGGGGGCGAGGCGGGGAGCTGTTTTTT. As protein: CASSQDRRDRGRGGELFF.

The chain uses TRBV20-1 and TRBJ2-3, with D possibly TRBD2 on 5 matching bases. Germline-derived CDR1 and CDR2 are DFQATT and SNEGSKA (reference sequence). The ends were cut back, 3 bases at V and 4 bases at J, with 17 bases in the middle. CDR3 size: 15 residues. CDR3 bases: TGCAGTGCTAGCGACCCCGGGCGGGTCCCAGATACGCAGTATTTT. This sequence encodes CSASDPGRVPDTQYF.

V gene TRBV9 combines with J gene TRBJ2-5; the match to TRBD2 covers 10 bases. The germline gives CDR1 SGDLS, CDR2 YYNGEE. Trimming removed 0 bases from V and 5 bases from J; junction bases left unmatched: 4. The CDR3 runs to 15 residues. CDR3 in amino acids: CASSVGAGGRETQYF. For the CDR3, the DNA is TGTGCCAGCAGCGTAGGAGCGGGGGGGCGGGAGACCCAGTACTTC. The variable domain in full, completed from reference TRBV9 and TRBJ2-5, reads DSGVTQTPKHLITATGQRVTLRCSPRSGDLSVYWYQQSLDQGLQFLIQYYNGEERAKGNILERFSAQQFPDLHSELNLSSLELGDSALYFCASSVGAGGRETQYFGPGTRLLVL.

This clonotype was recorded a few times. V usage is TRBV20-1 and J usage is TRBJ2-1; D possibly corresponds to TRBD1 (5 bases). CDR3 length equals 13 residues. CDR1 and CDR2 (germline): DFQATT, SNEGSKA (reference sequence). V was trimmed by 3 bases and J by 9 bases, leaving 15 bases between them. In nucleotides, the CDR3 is TGCAGTGCTAGCGACCCACTGCAGGGTGAGCAGTTCTTC. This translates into CSASDPLQGEQFF.